This T cell receptor beta chain stems from a study of cytomegalovirus exposure and HLA in healthy donors. Study findings and constraints: From TCR beta sequences, most subjects' HLA-A and HLA-B alleles were reportedly predicted accurately. In a later analysis, TCR beta V- and J-gene trimming showed a link to a missense DCLRE1C variant. In a later analysis, common viral pathogens appeared linked to several of the most significant clusters.

On this clone: What it binds is unknown.

The ends were cut back, 6 bases at V and 6 bases at J, with 11 bases in the middle. CDR1 SEHNR and CDR2 FQNEAQ come from the germline V gene (reference sequence). This CDR3 region has 12 residues. 60 Vbeta and 13 Jbeta primers were used in PCR. This table comes from immunoSEQ multiplex PCR, and its TCRdb copy is limited to in-frame clones, with some not included. The sample holds under 250,000 clones, 80% to 90% seen once. This sequence originates from a girl aged 2 to 9 in good health and CMV-seronegative. V is TRBV7-9 and J is TRBJ1-2; no clear D. The sample comprised PBMCs. The CDR3, as DNA: TGTGCCAGCAGTATGCAGTCGAATGGCTACACCTTC. Its protein product is CASSMQSNGYTF.